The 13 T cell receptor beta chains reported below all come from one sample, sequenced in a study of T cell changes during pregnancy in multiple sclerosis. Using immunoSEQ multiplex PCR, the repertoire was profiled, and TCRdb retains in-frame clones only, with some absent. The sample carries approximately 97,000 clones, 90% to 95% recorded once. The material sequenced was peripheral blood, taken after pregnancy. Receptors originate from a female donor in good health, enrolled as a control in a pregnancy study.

The CDR3 is CASRQGLYEQYF. CDR3 bases: TGTGCCAGTCGACAGGGACTCTACGAGCAGTACTTC. The rearrangement links TRBV6-5 to TRBJ2-7; tentatively, D is TRBD1 (7 bases). The germline V gene has CDR1 MNHEY and CDR2 SVGAGI. V lost 9 bases, J lost 3 bases, and 12 bases lay in between. The CDR3 runs 12 residues.

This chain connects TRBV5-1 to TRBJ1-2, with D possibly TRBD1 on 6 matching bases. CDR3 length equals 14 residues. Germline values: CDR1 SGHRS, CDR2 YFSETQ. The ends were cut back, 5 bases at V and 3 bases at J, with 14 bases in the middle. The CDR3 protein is CASSIWGGYYGYTF. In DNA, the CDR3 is TGCGCCAGCAGTATATGGGGGGGCTACTATGGCTACACCTTC.

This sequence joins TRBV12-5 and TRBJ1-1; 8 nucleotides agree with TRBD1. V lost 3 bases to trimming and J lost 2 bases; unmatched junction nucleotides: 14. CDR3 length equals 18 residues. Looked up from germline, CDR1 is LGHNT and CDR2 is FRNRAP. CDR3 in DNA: TGTGCTAGTGGTTTCCGGACGACAGGGGTCACGGCTAACACTGAAGCTTTCTTT. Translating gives CASGFRTTGVTANTEAFF.

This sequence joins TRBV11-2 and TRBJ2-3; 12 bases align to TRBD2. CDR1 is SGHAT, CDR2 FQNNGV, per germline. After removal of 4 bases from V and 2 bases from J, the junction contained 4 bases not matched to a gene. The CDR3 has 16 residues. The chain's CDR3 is CASSYGLAGSTDTQYF. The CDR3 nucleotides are TGTGCCAGCAGCTACGGACTAGCGGGGTCCACAGATACGCAGTATTTT.

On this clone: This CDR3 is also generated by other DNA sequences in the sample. In DNA form, the CDR3 reads TGTGCCAGCAGCTTCCGTCTGAACACTGAAGCTTTCTTT. Its translation is CASSFRLNTEAFF. V gene TRBV11-2 combines with J gene TRBJ1-1; no definite D call. The CDR3 sequence is 13 residues long. The V end was cut by 3 bases, the J end by 0 bases, with 5 bases between. Germline values: CDR1 SGHAT, CDR2 FQNNGV.

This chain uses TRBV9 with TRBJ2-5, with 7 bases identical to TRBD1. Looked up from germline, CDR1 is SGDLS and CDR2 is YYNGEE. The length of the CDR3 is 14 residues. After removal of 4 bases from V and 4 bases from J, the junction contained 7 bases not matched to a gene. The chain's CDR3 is CASSPRDRVETQYF. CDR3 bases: TGTGCCAGCAGCCCTCGGGACAGAGTAGAGACCCAGTACTTC.

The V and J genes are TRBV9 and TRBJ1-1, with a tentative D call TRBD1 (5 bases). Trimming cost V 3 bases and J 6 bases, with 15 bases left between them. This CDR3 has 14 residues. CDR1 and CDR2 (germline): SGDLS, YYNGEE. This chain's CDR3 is CASSERQSVAEAFF. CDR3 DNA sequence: TGTGCCAGCAGCGAACGACAGAGTGTCGCTGAAGCTTTCTTT.

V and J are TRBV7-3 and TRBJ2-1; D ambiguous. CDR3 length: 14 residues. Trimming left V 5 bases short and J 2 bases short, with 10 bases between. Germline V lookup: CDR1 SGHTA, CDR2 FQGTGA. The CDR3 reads CASSPIAPYNEQFF. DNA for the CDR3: TGTGCCAGCAGCCCCATAGCTCCCTACAATGAGCAGTTCTTC.

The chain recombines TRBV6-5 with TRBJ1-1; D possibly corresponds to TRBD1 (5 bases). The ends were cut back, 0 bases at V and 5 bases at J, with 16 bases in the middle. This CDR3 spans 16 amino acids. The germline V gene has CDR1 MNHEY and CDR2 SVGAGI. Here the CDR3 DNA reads TGTGCCAGCAGTTACTCCAGGCAGGGTGAGTGGACTGAAGCTTTCTTT. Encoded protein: CASSYSRQGEWTEAFF.

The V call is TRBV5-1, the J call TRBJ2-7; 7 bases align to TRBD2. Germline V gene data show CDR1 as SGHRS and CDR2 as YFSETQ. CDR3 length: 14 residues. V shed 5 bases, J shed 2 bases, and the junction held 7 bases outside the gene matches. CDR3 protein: CASRNSGSAYEQYF. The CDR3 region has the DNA TGCGCCAGCAGAAATAGCGGGTCGGCCTACGAGCAGTACTTC.

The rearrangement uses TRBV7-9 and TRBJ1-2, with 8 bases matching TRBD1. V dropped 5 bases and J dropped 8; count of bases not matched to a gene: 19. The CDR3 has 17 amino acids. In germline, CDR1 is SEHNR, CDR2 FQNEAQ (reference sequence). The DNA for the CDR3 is TGTGCCAGCAGCCCCATCAACTTGGACAGGGAAAATCGCGGCTACACCTTC. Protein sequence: CASSPINLDRENRGYTF.

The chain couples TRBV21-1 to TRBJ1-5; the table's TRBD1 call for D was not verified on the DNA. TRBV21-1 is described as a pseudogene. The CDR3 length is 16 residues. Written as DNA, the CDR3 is TGTGCCAGCAGCCCTCGTTGGGACAGAGACAATCAGCCCCAGCATTTT. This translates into CASSPRWDRDNQPQHF.

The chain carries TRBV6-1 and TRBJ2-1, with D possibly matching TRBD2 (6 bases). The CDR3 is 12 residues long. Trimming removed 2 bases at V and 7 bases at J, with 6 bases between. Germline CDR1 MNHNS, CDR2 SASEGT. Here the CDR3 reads CASSERGNEQFF. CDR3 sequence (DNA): TGTGCCAGCAGTGAACGGGGGAATGAGCAGTTCTTC.